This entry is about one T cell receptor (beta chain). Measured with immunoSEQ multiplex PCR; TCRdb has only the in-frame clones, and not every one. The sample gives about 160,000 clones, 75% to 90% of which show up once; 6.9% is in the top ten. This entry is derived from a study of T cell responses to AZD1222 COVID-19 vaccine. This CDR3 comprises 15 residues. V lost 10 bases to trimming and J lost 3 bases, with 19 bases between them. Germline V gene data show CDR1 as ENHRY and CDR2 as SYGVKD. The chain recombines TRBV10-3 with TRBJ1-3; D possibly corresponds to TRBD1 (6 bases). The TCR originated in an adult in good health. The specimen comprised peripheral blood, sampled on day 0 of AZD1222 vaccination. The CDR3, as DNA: TGTGCCACCCGAGGGGACACAGCCAGTGGAAACACCATATATTTT. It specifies CATRGDTASGNTIYF.